This T cell receptor beta chain was recorded in a study of T cell clonotyping in hematopoietic cell transplantation (dated by TCRdb to the early 2020s). The study in broad terms: The study collected 110 to 150 blood samples from 35 to 45 consecutive transplant recipients and their related donors. Recruitment of patients ran from September 2015 to early 2017, and follow-up continued until late 2020 or until death.

TCR beta CDR3 regions were amplified from genomic DNA with the immunoSEQ assay, a bias-controlled multiplex PCR using V- and J-specific primers. A proprietary barcode and Illumina adapter sequences were added to the CDR3 amplicons in a second PCR step. An Illumina MiSeq instrument was used to sequence the CDR3 libraries. Per the original workflow: immunoSEQ Analyzer 3.0 was used for export and quality control, with R Bioconductor and Immunarch used for downstream analyses. Only productive rearrangements within the normalized downsampled data set were used in the calculation of repertoire metrics. In the normalized cohort, a clonotype counted as pathologically expanded if the clonotype was larger than 5 templates. The Inverse Simpson Index served as the measure of repertoire diversity. The non-normalized data set was used for CMV-specificity analyses so that all clonotypes could be captured. Drawn from immuneACCESS, this table holds only the in-frame rearrangements with V and J called that TCRdb kept. Clones are partly lost; checked studies trace under half to an unresolved V gene and leave the rest unexplained. V and J calls and clone size are copied from that table; D and trimming were computed from the DNA. The sample table contains fewer than 20,000 clones; only one count was recorded for about two thirds of them. The ten largest clones add up to 7.5% to 10% of the sample.

General study outcomes and caveats: Donor and pretransplant recipient Inverse Simpson Index values predicted broader posttransplant TCR repertoire diversity. A decrease in recipient TCR diversity was observed after transplant, and a progressive increase in pathologically expanded clonotypes was seen from day 30 to day 180. Just a small fraction of recipient repertoires overlapped with donor repertoires, and more than 95% appeared de novo at the given depth. Sample size was limited, and cells were not sorted, so CD4 and CD8 repertoire contributions could not be separated.

Related transplant donors provided blood samples for TCR beta sequencing. Nuclei Lysis Solution was used to extract genomic DNA from fresh or cryopreserved unfractionated peripheral blood mononuclear cells. A word on this clone: Its antigen has not been determined. It has no much larger one-base neighbor in the sample; base qualities were not kept.

Looking up the germline V gene yields CDR1 LGHNA and CDR2 YSLEER. V is trimmed back by 0 bases and J by 5 bases, and the junction contains 10 bases that no gene match accounts for. Including the terminal cysteine and phenylalanine, the CDR3 comprises 17 residues. Kept here is only the CDR3 DNA, which spans 51 bases and is read in frame from base 1. The chain joins TRBV4-3 to TRBJ2-3, with 8 bases in between that match TRBD2. This clonotype was obtained from a woman aged 55-75 years in good health. Some clones in this sample may be carry-over from other donors' samples. The sequenced sample consisted of peripheral blood mononuclear cells. In nucleotides, the sequence is TGCGCCAGCAGCCAAGATGTGACGGGGGGGCAAGGAGATACGCAGTATTTT. It translates as CASSQDVTGGQGDTQYF.